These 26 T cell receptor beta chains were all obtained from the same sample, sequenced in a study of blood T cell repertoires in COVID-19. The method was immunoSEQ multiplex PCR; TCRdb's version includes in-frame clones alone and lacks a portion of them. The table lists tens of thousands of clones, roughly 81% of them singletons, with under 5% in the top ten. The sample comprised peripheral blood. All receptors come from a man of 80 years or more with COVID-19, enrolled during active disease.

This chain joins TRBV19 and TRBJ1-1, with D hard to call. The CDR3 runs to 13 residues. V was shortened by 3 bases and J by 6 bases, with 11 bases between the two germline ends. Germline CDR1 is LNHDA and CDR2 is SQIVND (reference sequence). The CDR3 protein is CASSIRSPPEAFF. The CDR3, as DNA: TGTGCCAGTAGTATCAGGTCTCCCCCTGAAGCTTTCTTT.

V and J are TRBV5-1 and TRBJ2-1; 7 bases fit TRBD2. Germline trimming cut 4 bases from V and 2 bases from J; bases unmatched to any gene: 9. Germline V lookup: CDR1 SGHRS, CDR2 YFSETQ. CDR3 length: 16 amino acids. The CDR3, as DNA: TGCGCCAGCAGCCCAAGGTTGCTAGCGGCCTACAATGAGCAGTTCTTC. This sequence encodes CASSPRLLAAYNEQFF.

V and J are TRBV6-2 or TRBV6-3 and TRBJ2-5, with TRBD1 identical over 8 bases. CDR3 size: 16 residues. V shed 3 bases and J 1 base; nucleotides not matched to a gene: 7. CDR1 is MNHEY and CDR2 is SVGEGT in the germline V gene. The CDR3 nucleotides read TGTGCCAGCAGTTATTCTGGCGGACAGGGCCAAGAGACCCAGTACTTC. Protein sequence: CASSYSGGQGQETQYF.

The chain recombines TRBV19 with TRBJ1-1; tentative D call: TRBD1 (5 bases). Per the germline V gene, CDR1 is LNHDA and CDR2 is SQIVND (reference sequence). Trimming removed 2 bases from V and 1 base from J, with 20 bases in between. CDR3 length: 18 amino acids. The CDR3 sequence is CASSIFGRATNENTEAFF. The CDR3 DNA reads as TGTGCCAGTAGTATATTTGGCAGGGCCACCAACGAGAACACTGAAGCTTTCTTT. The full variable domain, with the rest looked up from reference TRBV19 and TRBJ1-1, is DGGITQSPKYLFRKEGQNVTLSCEQNLNHDAMYWYRQDPGQGLRLIYYSQIVNDFQKGDIAEGYSVSREKKESFPLTVTSAQKNPTAFYLCASSIFGRATNENTEAFFGQGTRLTVV.

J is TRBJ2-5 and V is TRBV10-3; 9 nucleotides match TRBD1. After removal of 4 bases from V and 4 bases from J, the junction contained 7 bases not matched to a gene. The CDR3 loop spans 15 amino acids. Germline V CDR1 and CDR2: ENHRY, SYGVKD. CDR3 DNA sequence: TGTGCCATCAGTGCCCGGGACAGGGATGGAGAGACCCAGTACTTC. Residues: CAISARDRDGETQYF.

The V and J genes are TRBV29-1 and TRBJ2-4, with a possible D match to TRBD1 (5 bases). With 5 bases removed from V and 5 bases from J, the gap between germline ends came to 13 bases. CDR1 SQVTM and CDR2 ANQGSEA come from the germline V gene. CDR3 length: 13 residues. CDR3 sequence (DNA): TGCAGCGTTAGTCCGGACAACGAAAACATTCAGTACTTC. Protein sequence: CSVSPDNENIQYF. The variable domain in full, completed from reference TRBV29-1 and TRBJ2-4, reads SAVISQKPSRDICQRGTSLTIQCQVDSQVTMMFWYRQQPGQSLTLIATANQGSEATYESGFVIDKFPISRPNLTFSTLTVSNMSPEDSSIYLCSVSPDNENIQYFGAGTRLSVL.

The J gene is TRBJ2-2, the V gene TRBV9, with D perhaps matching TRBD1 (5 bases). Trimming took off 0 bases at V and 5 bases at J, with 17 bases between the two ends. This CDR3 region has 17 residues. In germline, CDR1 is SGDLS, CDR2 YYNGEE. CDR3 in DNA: TGTGCCAGCAGCGTAGTGAGAGGTCAGGGTATAACCGGGGAGCTGTTTTTT. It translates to CASSVVRGQGITGELFF.

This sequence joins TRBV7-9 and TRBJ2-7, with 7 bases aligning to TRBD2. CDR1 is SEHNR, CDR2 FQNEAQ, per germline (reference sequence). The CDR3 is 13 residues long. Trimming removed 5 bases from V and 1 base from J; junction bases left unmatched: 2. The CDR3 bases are TGTGCCAGCAGCCGTAGCGGGTCCTACGAGCAGTACTTC. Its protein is CASSRSGSYEQYF.

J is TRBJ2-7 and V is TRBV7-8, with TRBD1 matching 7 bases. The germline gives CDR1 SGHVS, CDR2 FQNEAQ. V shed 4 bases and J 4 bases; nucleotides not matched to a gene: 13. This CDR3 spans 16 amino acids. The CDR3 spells CASSSRKATGSYEQYF. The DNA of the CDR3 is TGTGCCAGCAGCTCCCGAAAGGCGACAGGGAGTTACGAGCAGTACTTC.

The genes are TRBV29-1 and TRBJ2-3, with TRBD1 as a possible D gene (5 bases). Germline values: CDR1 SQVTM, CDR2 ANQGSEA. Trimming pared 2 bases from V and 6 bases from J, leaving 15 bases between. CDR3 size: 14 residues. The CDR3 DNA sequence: TGCAGCGTTGAACCCCGGGCAGGGCTGGATACGCAGTATTTT. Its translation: CSVEPRAGLDTQYF.

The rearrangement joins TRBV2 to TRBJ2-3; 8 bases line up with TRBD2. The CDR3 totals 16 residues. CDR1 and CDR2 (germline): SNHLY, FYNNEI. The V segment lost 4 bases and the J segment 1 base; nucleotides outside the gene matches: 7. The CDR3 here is CASSGVAGPGTDTQYF. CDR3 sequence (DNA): TGTGCCAGCAGTGGCGTAGCGGGACCTGGCACAGATACGCAGTATTTT.

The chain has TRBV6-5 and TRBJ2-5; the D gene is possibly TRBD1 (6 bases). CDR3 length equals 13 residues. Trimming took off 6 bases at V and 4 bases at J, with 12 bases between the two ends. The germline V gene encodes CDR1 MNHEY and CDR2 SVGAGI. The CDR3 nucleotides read TGTGCCAGCAGACCCCAGGGGCGAGAGACCCAGTACTTC. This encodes CASRPQGRETQYF.

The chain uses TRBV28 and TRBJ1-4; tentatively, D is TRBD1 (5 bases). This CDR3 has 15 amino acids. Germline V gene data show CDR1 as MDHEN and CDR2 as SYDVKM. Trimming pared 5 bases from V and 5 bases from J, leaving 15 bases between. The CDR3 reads CASSLPGRGNEKLFF. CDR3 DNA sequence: TGTGCCAGCAGTCTCCCGGGACGGGGGAATGAAAAACTGTTTTTT.

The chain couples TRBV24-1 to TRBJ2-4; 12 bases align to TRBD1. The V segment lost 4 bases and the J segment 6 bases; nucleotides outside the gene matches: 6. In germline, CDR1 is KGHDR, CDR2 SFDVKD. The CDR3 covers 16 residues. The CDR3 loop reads CATSDGTGGIRNIQYF. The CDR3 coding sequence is TGTGCCACCAGTGACGGGACAGGGGGCATTAGAAACATTCAGTACTTC.

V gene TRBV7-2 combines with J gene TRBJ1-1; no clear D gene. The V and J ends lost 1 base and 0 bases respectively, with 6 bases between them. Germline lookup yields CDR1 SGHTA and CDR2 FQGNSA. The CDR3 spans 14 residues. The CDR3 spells CASSLVSVNTEAFF. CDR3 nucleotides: TGTGCCAGCAGCTTAGTTTCGGTGAACACTGAAGCTTTCTTT.

CDR3 DNA: TGTGCCAGCAGTGAATTGTCGGGAGGTTTCCAAGAGACCCAGTACTTC. Its translation is CASSELSGGFQETQYF. This sequence joins TRBV6-1 and TRBJ2-5, with TRBD2 identical over 7 bases. The germline gives CDR1 MNHNS, CDR2 SASEGT. Unmatched junction bases numbered 7, after V lost 2 bases and J lost 1 base. The CDR3 has 16 residues.

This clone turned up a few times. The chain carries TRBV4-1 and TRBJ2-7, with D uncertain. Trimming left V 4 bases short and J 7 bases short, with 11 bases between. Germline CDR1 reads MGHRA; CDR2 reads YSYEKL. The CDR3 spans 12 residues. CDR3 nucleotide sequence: TGCGCCAGCAGCCCCTATTGGTTAGAGCAGTACTTC. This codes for CASSPYWLEQYF.

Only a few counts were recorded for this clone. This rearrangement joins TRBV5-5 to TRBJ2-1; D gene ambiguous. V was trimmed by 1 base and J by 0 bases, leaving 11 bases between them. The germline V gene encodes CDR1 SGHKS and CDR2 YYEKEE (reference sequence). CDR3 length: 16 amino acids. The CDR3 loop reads CASSLFSLSSYNEQFF. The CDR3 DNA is TGTGCCAGCAGCTTGTTCTCTCTAAGCTCCTACAATGAGCAGTTCTTC.

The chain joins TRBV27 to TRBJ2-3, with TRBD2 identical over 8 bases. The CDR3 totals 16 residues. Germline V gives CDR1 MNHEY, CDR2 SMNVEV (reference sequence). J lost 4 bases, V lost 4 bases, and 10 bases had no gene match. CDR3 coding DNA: TGTGCCAGCAGTTCTCGCGTCGGGAGGGCACCAGATACGCAGTATTTT. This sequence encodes CASSSRVGRAPDTQYF.

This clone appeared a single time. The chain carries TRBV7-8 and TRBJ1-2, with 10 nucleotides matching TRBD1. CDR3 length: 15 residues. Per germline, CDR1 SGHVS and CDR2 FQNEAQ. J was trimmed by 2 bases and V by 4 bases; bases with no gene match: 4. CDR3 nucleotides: TGTGCCAGCAGCTGGTGGGGACAGGGGAACTATGGCTACACCTTC. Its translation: CASSWWGQGNYGYTF.

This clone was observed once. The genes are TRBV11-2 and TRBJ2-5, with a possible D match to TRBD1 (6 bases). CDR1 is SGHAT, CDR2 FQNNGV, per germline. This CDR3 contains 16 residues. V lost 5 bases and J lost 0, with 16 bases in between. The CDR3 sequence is CASSRGVGAHQETQYF. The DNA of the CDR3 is TGTGCCAGCAGCCGCGGCGTGGGGGCCCACCAAGAGACCCAGTACTTC.

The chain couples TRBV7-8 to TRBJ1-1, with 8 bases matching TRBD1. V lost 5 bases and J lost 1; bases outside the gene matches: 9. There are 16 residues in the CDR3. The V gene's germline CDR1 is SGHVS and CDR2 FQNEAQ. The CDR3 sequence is CASSADRGRENTEAFF. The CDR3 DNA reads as TGTGCCAGCAGCGCCGACAGGGGCAGGGAGAACACTGAAGCTTTCTTT.

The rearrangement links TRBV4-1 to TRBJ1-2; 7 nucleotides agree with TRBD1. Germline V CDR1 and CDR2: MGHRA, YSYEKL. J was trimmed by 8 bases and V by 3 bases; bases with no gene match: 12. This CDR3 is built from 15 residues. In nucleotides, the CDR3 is TGCGCCAGCAGCCAGCCGACAGGGAAGATGGAGGGCTACACCTTC. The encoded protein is CASSQPTGKMEGYTF.

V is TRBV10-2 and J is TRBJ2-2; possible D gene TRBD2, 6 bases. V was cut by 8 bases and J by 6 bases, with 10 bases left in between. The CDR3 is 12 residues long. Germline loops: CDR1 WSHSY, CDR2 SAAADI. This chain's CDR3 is CASGTGAGELFF. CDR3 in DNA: TGCGCCAGCGGGACGGGGGCCGGGGAGCTGTTTTTT.

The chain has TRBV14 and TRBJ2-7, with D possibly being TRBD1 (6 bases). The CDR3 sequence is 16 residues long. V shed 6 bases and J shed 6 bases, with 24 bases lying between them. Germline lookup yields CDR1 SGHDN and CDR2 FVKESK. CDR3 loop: CASRSFTGSGICEQYF. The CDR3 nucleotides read TGTGCCAGCAGGTCATTCACAGGGTCTGGTATCTGCGAGCAGTACTTC. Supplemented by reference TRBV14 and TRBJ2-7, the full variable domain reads EAGVTQFPSHSVIEKGQTVTLRCDPISGHDNLYWYRRVMGKEIKFLLHFVKESKQDESGMPNNRFLAERTGGTYSTLKVQPAELEDSGVYFCASRSFTGSGICEQYFGPGTRLTVT.

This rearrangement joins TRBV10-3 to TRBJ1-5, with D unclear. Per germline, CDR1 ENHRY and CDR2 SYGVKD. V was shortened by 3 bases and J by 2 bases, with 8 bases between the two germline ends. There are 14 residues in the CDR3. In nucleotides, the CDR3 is TGTGCCATCAGTGATTTGAGGGGCAATCAGCCCCAGCATTTT. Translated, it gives CAISDLRGNQPQHF.